The rows below give T cell receptor beta chains drawn from one sample of a study of beta chain features in type 1 diabetes. The table came from immunoSEQ multiplex PCR; TCRdb's copy has only in-frame clones and leaves some out. This table has 200,000 to 250,000 clones, approximately 10% appearing once. Sequencing was done on a sample of central memory CD4+ T cells from blood. The receptors originated from a man between 18 and 35 years old in good health. The CDR3 runs from the conserved cysteine through the conserved F or W. A D gene is named only where the DNA matches it firmly. Clone size is not always given. Where it is, it says once, few, many or a class for expanded clones.

size,D,V,J,DNA,CDR3
-,TRBD2,TRBV30,TRBJ2-3,TGTGCCTGGAGTCTAGCGGGCCGCACAGATACGCAGTATTTT,CAWSLAGRTDTQYF
few,-,TRBV10-3,TRBJ2-1,TGTGCCATCAAACAGGAGAATTACAATGAGCAGTTCTTC,CAIKQENYNEQFF
-,-,TRBV9,TRBJ2-7,TGTGCCAGCAGCCCGCGTCCCAGGGGGGACGAGCAGTACTTC,CASSPRPRGDEQYF
-,-,TRBV7-8,TRBJ2-3,TGTGCCAGCAGCCGGACTGTTACGCAGTATTTT,CASSRTVTQYF
-,-,TRBV19,TRBJ2-3,TGTGCCAGTAGTACCCCTCCGAAGGGAGATACGCAGTATTTT,CASSTPPKGDTQYF
few,-,TRBV4-3,TRBJ2-3,TGCGCCAGCAGCCAAGACAGGACCACAGATACGCAGTATTTT,CASSQDRTTDTQYF
-,TRBD2,TRBV15,TRBJ2-1,TGTGCCACCAGCAGAGATGGCGGGAGACCCACCAATGAGCAGTTCTTC,CATSRDGGRPTNEQFF
few,TRBD2,TRBV9,TRBJ2-5,TGTGCCAGCAGCGCGGGACTAGCGGGAGGGGGAGAGACCCAGTACTTC,CASSAGLAGGGETQYF
-,-,TRBV10-3,TRBJ2-1,TGTGCCATCAGTGAGATTAATGAGCAGTTCTTC,CAISEINEQFF
-,-,TRBV6-1,TRBJ1-2,TGTGCCAGTCGTCCCGAAACGTACGGCTACACCTTC,CASRPETYGYTF
-,-,TRBV4-2,TRBJ2-1,TGTGCCAGCAGCCAAGCGGGGTCGCGCAATGAGCAGTTCTTC,CASSQAGSRNEQFF
-,-,TRBV7-2,TRBJ1-5,TGTGCCAGCAGCTTGACTATGACAGATCACAGGGATAGCAATCAGCCCCAGCATTTT,CASSLTMTDHRDSNQPQHF
-,TRBD2,TRBV14,TRBJ2-1,TGTGCCAGCAGCAACTTTGCGGGAGCTCACAATGAGCAGTTCTTC,CASSNFAGAHNEQFF
few,TRBD2,TRBV7-6,TRBJ2-3,TGTGCCAGCAGTAGCCGACTAGCGGGGAACACAGATACGCAGTATTTT,CASSSRLAGNTDTQYF
-,-,TRBV27,TRBJ1-4,TGTGCCAGCAGTATCGTGTCCTCAACTAATGAAAAACTGTTTTTT,CASSIVSSTNEKLFF
-,TRBD2,TRBV30,TRBJ2-5,TGTGCCTCCGCGACTAGCGGTGGAGGGGAGACCCAGTACTTC,CASATSGGGETQYF
many,-,TRBV7-3,TRBJ2-7,TGTGCCAGCAGCTTTCTACAGGGCTACGAGCAGTACTTC,CASSFLQGYEQYF
-,-,TRBV7-9,TRBJ1-1,TGTGCCAGCGGATCTCAGGGTTACACTGAAGCTTTCTTT,CASGSQGYTEAFF
few,TRBD1,TRBV30,TRBJ1-2,TGTGCCTTGATCTCGACAGGGAACTATGGCTACACCTTC,CALISTGNYGYTF
-,-,TRBV7-9,TRBJ1-1,TGTGCCAGCAGCTCAGGGGCCCTGGGCACTGAAGCTTTCTTT,CASSSGALGTEAFF
few,-,TRBV9,TRBJ2-1,TGTGCCAGCAGCCCTGGTGTCGGCTCCTACAATGAGCAGTTCTTC,CASSPGVGSYNEQFF
few,TRBD2,TRBV10-3,TRBJ2-2,TGTGCCACCGGGACTAGCTCCGGGGAGCTGTTTTTT,CATGTSSGELFF
few,-,TRBV7-3,TRBJ2-1,TGTGCCAGCAGCTTAACCTACGCCTACAATGAGCAGTTCTTC,CASSLTYAYNEQFF
many,TRBD2,TRBV7-7,TRBJ2-1,TGTGCTAGCAGCTTAGCTCCTAGCGGGCACAATGAGCAGTTCTTC,CASSLAPSGHNEQFF
few,-,TRBV7-8,TRBJ1-4,TGTGCCAGCAGCTTAGGACGGGACTATGGTGAAAAACTGTTTTTT,CASSLGRDYGEKLFF
many,-,TRBV11-2,TRBJ2-7,TGTGCCAGCAGCTTCTACCCCTCCTACGAGCAGTACTTC,CASSFYPSYEQYF
-,-,TRBV4-1,TRBJ1-2,TGCGCCAGCAGCCAAGTGTCAGACTATGGCTACACCTTC,CASSQVSDYGYTF
few,-,TRBV23-1,TRBJ1-1,TGCGCCAGCAGTCAATCGAGGAAGGGGAATACTGAAGCTTTCTTT,CASSQSRKGNTEAFF
-,-,TRBV7-7,TRBJ2-1,TGTGCCAGCAGCTTAGGGCAGTTCTCCTACAATGAGCAGTTCTTC,CASSLGQFSYNEQFF
few,TRBD1,TRBV5-1,TRBJ2-4,TGCGCCAGCAGCTTGAGTCCGGGACAGGGAAACATTCAGTACTTC,CASSLSPGQGNIQYF
few,TRBD2,TRBV7-2,TRBJ2-3,TGTGCCAGCAGTCCACTAGCGGGAATTAGCACAGATACGCAGTATTTT,CASSPLAGISTDTQYF
-,-,TRBV13,TRBJ2-1,TGTGCCAGCAGCTTAGACCGTTATTACAATGAGCAGTTCTTC,CASSLDRYYNEQFF
-,TRBD2,TRBV4-2,TRBJ2-2,TGTGCCAGCAGCCCCCAGGCCTCGGGCGGGAGGAGGAACACCGGGGAGCTGTTTTTT,CASSPQASGGRRNTGELFF
-,-,TRBV30,TRBJ1-3,TGTGCCTGGAGTGTACAGGGAATAGGTGGAAACACCATATATTTT,CAWSVQGIGGNTIYF
-,-,TRBV7-2,TRBJ2-5,TGTGCCAGCAGCCCAAAGACCAGGTTACAAGAGACCCAGTACTTC,CASSPKTRLQETQYF
-,-,TRBV6-1,TRBJ2-5,TGTGCCAGCAGTGGCCCTAGACAAGAGACCCAGTACTTC,CASSGPRQETQYF